Following are 14 T cell receptor beta chains from one sample sequenced in a study of breast tumors, draining lymph nodes, adjacent tissues. TCRdb re-called the multiplex PCR reads with MiXCR, one entry per CDR3 protein. The sample has 130,000 or so distinct CDR3 sequences; around 20% are singletons. Breast cancer patients provided tissue from their axillary draining lymph nodes. Sequenced sample: axillary lymph node tissue. The receptors derive from a female donor with breast cancer. Some clones in this sample may be carry-over from other donors' samples.

Turning to this clonotype: A much larger clone sits a single nucleotide away, making a read error possible. The chain links TRBV4-1 to TRBJ2-2, with 7 bases aligning to TRBD1. There are 15 residues in the CDR3. The germline CDR1 and CDR2 sequences are MGHRA and YSYEKL. The CDR3 is CASSHRQGSIGELVF. The CDR3 nucleotides read TGCGCCAGCAGCCACCGACAGGGTTCGATCGGGGAGCTGGTTTTT.

Note on this clonotype: Given a much more abundant clone one base away, this may be a read error. The CDR3 does not close with the conserved phenylalanine or tryptophan, likely indicating a read error. The V and J genes are TRBV7-9 and TRBJ2-5, with 11 nucleotides matching TRBD1. The CDR3 loop spans 17 amino acids. Germline CDR1 is SEHNR and CDR2 is FQNEAQ (reference sequence). Germline trimming cut 1 base from V and 5 bases from J; bases unmatched to any gene: 9. CDR3 sequence (DNA): TGTGCCAGCAGCTTAGGGGCCGGACAGGGGGCGCGGGAGACCCAGTACCTC. Amino acid sequence: CASSLGAGQGARETQYL.

The V and J genes are TRBV5-4 and TRBJ2-2; D gene uncertain. The V end lost 2 bases, the J end lost 0 bases, and 5 bases lay between the germline ends. Per germline, CDR1 SGHNT and CDR2 YYREEE (reference sequence). The CDR3 is made up of 14 amino acids. CDR3 residues: CASSFVPNTGELFF. In DNA form, the CDR3 reads TGTGCCAGCAGCTTCGTACCGAACACCGGGGAGCTGTTTTTT.

The table lists this clonotype with a few counts. This chain joins TRBV28 and TRBJ2-5, with no clear D. Trimming removed 5 bases from V and 0 bases from J, with 13 bases in between. CDR3 size: 15 residues. CDR1 and CDR2 from the germline V gene are MDHEN and SYDVKM. The CDR3 DNA follows: TGTGCCAGCAGTCCCCCTTGGCGGAACCAAGAGACCCAGTACTTC. This encodes CASSPPWRNQETQYF.

This clonotype was recorded many times. The chain uses TRBV9 and TRBJ2-7; D unresolved. The germline V gene has CDR1 SGDLS and CDR2 YYNGEE. V lost 0 bases, J lost 1 base, and 8 bases lay in between. The CDR3 contains 14 residues. The CDR3 spells CASSVGGSSYEQYF. The CDR3 DNA reads as TGTGCCAGCAGCGTAGGAGGTAGTTCCTACGAGCAGTACTTC.

Details on this clonotype: Compared with germline, one end of the junction differs, possibly owing to a read error. This chain joins TRBV2 and TRBJ2-7; maybe TRBD2 (6 bases). The CDR3 runs to 14 residues. Germline CDR1 and CDR2: SNHLY and FYNNEI. The CDR3 spells CASSQRATSNEKYF. In DNA form, the CDR3 reads TGTGCCAGCAGCCAGCGAGCGACTAGTAACGAGAAGTACTTC.

The rearrangement joins TRBV30 to TRBJ1-3; possible D gene TRBD1, 6 bases. The ends were cut back, 3 bases at V and 4 bases at J, with 16 bases in the middle. The CDR3 sequence is 15 residues long. Germline V gene data show CDR1 as GTSNPN and CDR2 as SVGIG (reference sequence). The CDR3 region is CAWSSPGVGGNTIYF. CDR3 bases: TGTGCCTGGAGCTCCCCAGGGGTAGGCGGAAACACCATATATTTT.

The table lists this clonotype with a count of one. A read error may be the cause here, since a much bigger clone is one base away. The chain recombines TRBV7-6 with TRBJ1-3; D not certain. Germline CDR1 reads SGHVS; CDR2 reads FNYEAQ. This CDR3 spans 15 amino acids. CDR3 loop: CASGLRENSGNTIYF. The CDR3, as DNA: TGTGCCAGCGGCTTGAGAGAAAACTCTGGAAACACCATATATTTT.

For this clonotype: This may be a read error: a much more frequent sequence differs by one nucleotide. The chain combines TRBV18 with TRBJ2-5, with 8 bases that match TRBD1. Germline CDR1 and CDR2: KGHSH and LQKENI. The CDR3 runs 15 residues. The CDR3 DNA reads as TGTGCCAGCTCACCAACGGCAGGGGGCGCGGAGACCCAGTCCTTC. It is translated as CASSPTAGGAETQSF. Full variable domain (outside the CDR3, taken from reference TRBV18 and TRBJ2-5): NAGVMQNPRHLVRRRGQEARLRCSPMKGHSHVYWYRQLPEEGLKFMVYLQKENIIDESGMPKERFSAEFPKEGPSILRIQQVVRGDSAAYFCASSPTAGGAETQSFGPGTRLLVL.

This clonotype was detected ten times or more. V usage is TRBV7-2 and J usage is TRBJ2-1; D possibly corresponds to TRBD1 (6 bases). The CDR3 contains 15 residues. V shed 7 bases and J shed 5 bases, with 18 bases lying between them. The germline CDR1 and CDR2 sequences are SGHTA and FQGNSA. For the CDR3, the DNA is TGTGCCAGCAATAAGGGGACAATGAGGGACAATGAGCAGTTCTTC. It specifies CASNKGTMRDNEQFF.

In its sample, this clonotype was seen many times. The genes are TRBV7-9 and TRBJ2-5; D is unclear. Germline lookup yields CDR1 SEHNR and CDR2 FQNEAQ (reference sequence). The CDR3 totals 14 residues. V lost 5 bases, J lost 5 bases, and 15 bases lay in between. The CDR3 is CASSQDLSVETQYF. The CDR3 DNA is TGTGCCAGCAGCCAAGATCTTAGTGTCGAGACCCAGTACTTC.

The rearrangement links TRBV3-1 to TRBJ1-3, with 7 bases aligning to TRBD1. The CDR3 length is 15 residues. The V gene end was trimmed by 6 bases and the J gene end by 1 base; junction bases not matched to a gene: 6. Germline V gene data show CDR1 as LGHDT and CDR2 as YNNKEL (reference sequence). CDR3 region: CASSKDRRSGNTIYF. Here the CDR3 DNA reads TGTGCCAGCAGTAAGGACAGGCGATCTGGAAACACCATATATTTT.

This clonotype came up many times. This rearrangement joins TRBV7-9 to TRBJ2-3; D not resolved. This CDR3 has 14 amino acids. Germline V gene data show CDR1 as SEHNR and CDR2 as FQNEAQ (reference sequence). Trimming left V 1 base short and J 2 bases short, with 7 bases between. The CDR3, as DNA: TGTGCCAGCAGCTTAGGCGGTGCCACAGATACGCAGTATTTT. Translated: CASSLGGATDTQYF.

This clonotype was counted ten times or more. The V call is TRBV9, the J call TRBJ2-3, with D perhaps matching TRBD2 (6 bases). This CDR3 region has 15 residues. V gave up 0 bases and J gave up 3 bases, with 11 bases separating them. Per the germline V gene, CDR1 is SGDLS and CDR2 is YYNGEE. CDR3 in amino acids: CASSVVATRTDTQYF. Here the CDR3 DNA reads TGTGCCAGCAGCGTAGTCGCGACTAGGACAGATACGCAGTATTTT.